The TCR beta chain described here comes from a study of blood T cell repertoires in COVID-19. Overall study context: In each case, the material was cDNA or gDNA derived from T cells, B-cell-depleted T cells, or PBMCs.

CDR3 length equals 14 residues. Per the germline V gene, CDR1 is SGDLS and CDR2 is YYNGEE. With 4 bases clipped from V and 8 bases from J, the junction kept 10 bases outside the gene matches. As originally analysed: Amplification from reference gene primers served as the basis for estimated nucleated cell counts. Method: immunoSEQ multiplex PCR; TCRdb's copy keeps in-frame clones and lacks some. D and trimming were read from the DNA, whereas the V and J calls and clone size are those reported in that table. The sample yields 90,000 to 100,000 clones, approximately 84% seen once. V gene TRBV9 combines with J gene TRBJ1-2; TRBD1 matches at 8 bases. This sequence originates from a man aged 55 to 70 with acute or convalescent COVID-19. The specimen sequenced was peripheral blood. The DNA of the CDR3 is TGTGCCAGCAGCTTTGAAGGACAGGGCGGCGGCTACACCTTC. Amino acids: CASSFEGQGGGYTF. The full variable domain, rest sourced from reference TRBV9 and TRBJ1-2, is DSGVTQTPKHLITATGQRVTLRCSPRSGDLSVYWYQQSLDQGLQFLIQYYNGEERAKGNILERFSAQQFPDLHSELNLSSLELGDSALYFCASSFEGQGGGYTFGSGTRLTVV.